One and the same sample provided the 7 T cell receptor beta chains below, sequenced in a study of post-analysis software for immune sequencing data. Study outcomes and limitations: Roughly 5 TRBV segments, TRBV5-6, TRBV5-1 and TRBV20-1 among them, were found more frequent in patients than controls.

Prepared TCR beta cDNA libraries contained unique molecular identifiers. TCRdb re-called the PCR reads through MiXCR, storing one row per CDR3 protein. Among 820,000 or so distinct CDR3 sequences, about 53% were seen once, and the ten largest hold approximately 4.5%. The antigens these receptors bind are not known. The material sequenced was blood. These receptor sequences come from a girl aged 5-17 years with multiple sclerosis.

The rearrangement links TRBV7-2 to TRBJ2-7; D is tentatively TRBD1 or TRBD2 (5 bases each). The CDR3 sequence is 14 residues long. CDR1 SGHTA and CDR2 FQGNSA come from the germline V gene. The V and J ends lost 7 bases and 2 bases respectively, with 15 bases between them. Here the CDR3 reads CASKRDGAPYEQYF. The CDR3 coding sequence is TGTGCCAGCAAACGGGACGGGGCCCCCTACGAGCAGTACTTC. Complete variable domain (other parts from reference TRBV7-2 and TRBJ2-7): GAGVSQSPSNKVTEKGKDVELRCDPISGHTALYWYRQSLGQGLEFLIYFQGNSAPDKSGLPSDRFSAERTGGSVSTLTIQRTQQEDSAVYLCASKRDGAPYEQYFGPGTRLTVT.

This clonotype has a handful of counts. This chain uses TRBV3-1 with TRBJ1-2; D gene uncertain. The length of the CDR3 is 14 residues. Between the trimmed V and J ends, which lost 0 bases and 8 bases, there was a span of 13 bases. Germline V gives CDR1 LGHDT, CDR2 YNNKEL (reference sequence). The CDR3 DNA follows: TGTGCCAGCAGCCAAGATTGGACGGCCCGGGGCTACACCTTC. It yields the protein CASSQDWTARGYTF.

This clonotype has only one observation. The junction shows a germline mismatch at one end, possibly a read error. The CDR3 sequence: CGVGQWDNEQFF. The CDR3, as DNA: TGCGGCGTTGGACAGTGGGACAATGAGCAGTTCTTC. The V call is TRBV29-1, the J call TRBJ2-1, with a possible D match to TRBD1 (6 bases). This CDR3 is built from 12 residues. The germline V gene encodes CDR1 SQVTM and CDR2 ANQGSEA.

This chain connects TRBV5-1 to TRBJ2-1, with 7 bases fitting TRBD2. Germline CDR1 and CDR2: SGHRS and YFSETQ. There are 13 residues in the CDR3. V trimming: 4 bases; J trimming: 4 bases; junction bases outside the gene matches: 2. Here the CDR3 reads CASSVRGYNEQFF. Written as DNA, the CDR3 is TGCGCCAGCAGCGTGCGGGGGTACAATGAGCAGTTCTTC.

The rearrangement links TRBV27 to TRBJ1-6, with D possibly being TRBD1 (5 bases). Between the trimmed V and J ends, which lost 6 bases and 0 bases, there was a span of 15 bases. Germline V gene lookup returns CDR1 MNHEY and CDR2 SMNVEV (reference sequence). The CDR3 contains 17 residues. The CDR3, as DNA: TGTGCCAGCAGCTCGGGGCCGGCCAGCTCCTATAATTCACCCCTCCACTTT. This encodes CASSSGPASSYNSPLHF.

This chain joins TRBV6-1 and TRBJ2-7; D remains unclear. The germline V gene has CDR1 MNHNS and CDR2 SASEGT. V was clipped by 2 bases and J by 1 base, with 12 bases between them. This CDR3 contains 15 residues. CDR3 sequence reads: CASSEPPDGSYEQYF. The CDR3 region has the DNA TGTGCCAGCAGTGAACCGCCGGACGGATCCTACGAGCAGTACTTC.

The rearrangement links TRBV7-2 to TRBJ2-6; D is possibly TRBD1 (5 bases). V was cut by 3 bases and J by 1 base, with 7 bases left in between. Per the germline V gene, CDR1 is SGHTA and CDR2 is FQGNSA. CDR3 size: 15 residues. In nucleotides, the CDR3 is TGTGCCAGCAGCTTCCAGGGATCTGGGGCCAACGTCCTGACTTTC. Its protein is CASSFQGSGANVLTF.